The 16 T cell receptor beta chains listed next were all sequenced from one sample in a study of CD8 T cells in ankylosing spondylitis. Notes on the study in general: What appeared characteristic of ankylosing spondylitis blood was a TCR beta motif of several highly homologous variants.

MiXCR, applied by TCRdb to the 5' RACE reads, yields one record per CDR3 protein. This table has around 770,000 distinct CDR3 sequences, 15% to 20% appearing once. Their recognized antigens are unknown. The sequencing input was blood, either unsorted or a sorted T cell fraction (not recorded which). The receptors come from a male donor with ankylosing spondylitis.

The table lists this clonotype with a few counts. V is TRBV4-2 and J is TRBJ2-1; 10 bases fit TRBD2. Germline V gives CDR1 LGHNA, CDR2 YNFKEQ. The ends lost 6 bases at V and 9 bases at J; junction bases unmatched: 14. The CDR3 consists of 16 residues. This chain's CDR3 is CASRREEAIAGGEQFF. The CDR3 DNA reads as TGTGCCAGCAGGCGTGAAGAGGCGATAGCGGGAGGTGAGCAGTTCTTC.

The CDR3 region is CASSPSGAPSYNEQFF. Written as DNA, the CDR3 is TGTGCCAGCAGTCCTAGCGGGGCGCCCTCCTACAATGAGCAGTTCTTC. The chain couples TRBV28 to TRBJ2-1; 9 positions match TRBD2. The ends lost 5 bases at V and 0 bases at J; junction bases unmatched: 5. CDR1 and CDR2 from the germline V gene are MDHEN and SYDVKM. The CDR3 length is 16 residues.

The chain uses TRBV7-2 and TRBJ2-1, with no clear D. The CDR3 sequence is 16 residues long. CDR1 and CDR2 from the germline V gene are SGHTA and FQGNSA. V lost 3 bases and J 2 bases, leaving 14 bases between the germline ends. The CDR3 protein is CASSLVLGITYNEQFF. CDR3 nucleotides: TGTGCCAGCAGCTTGGTGTTAGGGATTACCTACAATGAGCAGTTCTTC.

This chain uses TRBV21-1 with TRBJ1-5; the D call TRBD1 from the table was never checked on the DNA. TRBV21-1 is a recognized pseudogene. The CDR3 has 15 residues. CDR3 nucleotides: TGTGCCAGCAGCAAGGGACAGGGGGGGGATCAGCCCCAGCATTTT. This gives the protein CASSKGQGGDQPQHF.

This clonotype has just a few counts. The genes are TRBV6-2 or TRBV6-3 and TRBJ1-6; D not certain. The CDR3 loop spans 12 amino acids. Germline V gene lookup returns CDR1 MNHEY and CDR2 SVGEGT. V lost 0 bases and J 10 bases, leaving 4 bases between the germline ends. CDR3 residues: CASSYSASPLHF. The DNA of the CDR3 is TGTGCCAGCAGTTACTCAGCGTCACCCCTCCACTTT.

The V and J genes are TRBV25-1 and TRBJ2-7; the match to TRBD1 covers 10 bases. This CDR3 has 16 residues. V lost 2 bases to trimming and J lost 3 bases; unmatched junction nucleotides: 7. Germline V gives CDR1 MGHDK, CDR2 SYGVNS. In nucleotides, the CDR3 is TGTGCCAGCAGTGAACTTAGACAGGGGGCTGTCTACGAGCAGTACTTC. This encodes CASSELRQGAVYEQYF.

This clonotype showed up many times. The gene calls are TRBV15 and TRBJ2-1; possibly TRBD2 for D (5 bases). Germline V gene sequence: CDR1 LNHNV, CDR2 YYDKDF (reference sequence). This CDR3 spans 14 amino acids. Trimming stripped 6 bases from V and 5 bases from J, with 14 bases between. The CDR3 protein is CATSRAGLNNEQFF. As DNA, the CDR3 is TGTGCCACCAGTCGCGCGGGCCTTAACAATGAGCAGTTCTTC. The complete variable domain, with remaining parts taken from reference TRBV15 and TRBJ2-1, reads DAMVIQNPRYQVTQFGKPVTLSCSQTLNHNVMYWYQQKSSQAPKLLFHYYDKDFNNEADTPDNFQSRRPNTSFCFLDIRSPGLGDTAMYLCATSRAGLNNEQFFGPGTRLTVL.

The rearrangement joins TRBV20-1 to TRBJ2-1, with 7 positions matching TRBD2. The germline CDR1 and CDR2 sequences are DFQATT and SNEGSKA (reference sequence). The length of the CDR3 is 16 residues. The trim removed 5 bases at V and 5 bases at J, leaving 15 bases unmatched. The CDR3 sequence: CSARTAEAGTHNEQFF. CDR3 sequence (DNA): TGCAGTGCTCGGACGGCTGAAGCGGGAACCCACAATGAGCAGTTCTTC.

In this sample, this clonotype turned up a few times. CDR3 loop: CASSLVAGTVNQETQYF. Here the CDR3 DNA reads TGTGCCAGCAGCTTAGTAGCCGGGACAGTGAACCAAGAGACCCAGTACTTC. The rearrangement joins TRBV7-8 to TRBJ2-5, with 7 positions matching TRBD1. The V and J ends lost 1 base and 0 bases, in that order; junction bases with no gene match: 8. This CDR3 is 17 amino acids long. CDR1 and CDR2 (germline): SGHVS, FQNEAQ.

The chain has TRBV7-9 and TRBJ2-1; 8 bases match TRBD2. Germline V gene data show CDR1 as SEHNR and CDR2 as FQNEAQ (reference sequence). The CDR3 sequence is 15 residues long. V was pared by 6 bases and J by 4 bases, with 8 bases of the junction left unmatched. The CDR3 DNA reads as TGTGCCAGCAGTTCTCGACTAGCGACATACAATGAGCAGTTCTTC. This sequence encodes CASSSRLATYNEQFF.

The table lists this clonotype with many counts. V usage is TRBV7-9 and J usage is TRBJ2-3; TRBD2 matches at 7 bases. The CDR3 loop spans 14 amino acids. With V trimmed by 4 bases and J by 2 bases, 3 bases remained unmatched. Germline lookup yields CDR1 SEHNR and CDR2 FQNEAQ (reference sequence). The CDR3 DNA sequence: TGTGCCAGCAGCTCCCGGGACTACACAGATACGCAGTATTTT. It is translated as CASSSRDYTDTQYF. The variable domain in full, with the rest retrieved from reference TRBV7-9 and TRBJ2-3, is DTGVSQNPRHKITKRGQNVTFRCDPISEHNRLYWYRQTLGQGPEFLTYFQNEAQLEKSRLLSDRFSAERPKGSFSTLEIQRTEQGDSAMYLCASSSRDYTDTQYFGPGTRLTVL.

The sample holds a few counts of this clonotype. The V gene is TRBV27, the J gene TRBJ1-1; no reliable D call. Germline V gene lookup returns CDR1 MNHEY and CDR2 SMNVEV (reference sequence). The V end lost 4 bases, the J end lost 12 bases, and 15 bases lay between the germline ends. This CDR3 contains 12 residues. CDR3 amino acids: CASSSAGDRTFF. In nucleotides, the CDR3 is TGTGCCAGCAGTTCCGCGGGTGACCGAACTTTCTTT.

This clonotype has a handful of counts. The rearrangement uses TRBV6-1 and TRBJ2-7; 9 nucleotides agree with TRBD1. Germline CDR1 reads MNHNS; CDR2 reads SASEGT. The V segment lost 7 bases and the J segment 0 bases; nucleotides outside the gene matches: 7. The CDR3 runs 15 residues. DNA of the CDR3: TGTGCCAGCACCTATCGACAGGGGGTCTCCTACGAGCAGTACTTC. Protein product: CASTYRQGVSYEQYF.

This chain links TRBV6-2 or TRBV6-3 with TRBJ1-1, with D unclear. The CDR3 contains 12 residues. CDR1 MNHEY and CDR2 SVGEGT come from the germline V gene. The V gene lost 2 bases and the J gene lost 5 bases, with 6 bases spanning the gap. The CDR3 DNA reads TGTGCCAGCAGTTACGGGGTTACTGAAGCTTTCTTT. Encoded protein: CASSYGVTEAFF.

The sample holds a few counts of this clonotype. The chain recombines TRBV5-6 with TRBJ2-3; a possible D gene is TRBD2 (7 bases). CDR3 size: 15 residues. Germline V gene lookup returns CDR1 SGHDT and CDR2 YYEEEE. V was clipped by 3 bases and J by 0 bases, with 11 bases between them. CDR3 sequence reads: CASSWGGGSTDTQYF. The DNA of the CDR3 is TGTGCCAGCAGCTGGGGGGGCGGAAGCACAGATACGCAGTATTTT.

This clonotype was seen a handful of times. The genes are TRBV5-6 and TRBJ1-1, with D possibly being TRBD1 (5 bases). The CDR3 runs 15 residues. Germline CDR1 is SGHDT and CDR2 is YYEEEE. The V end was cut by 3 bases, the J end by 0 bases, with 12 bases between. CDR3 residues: CASSSRGGMNTEAFF. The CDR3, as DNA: TGTGCCAGCAGCTCCCGGGGGGGGATGAACACTGAAGCTTTCTTT.